This T cell receptor beta chain was observed in a study of cytomegalovirus exposure and HLA in healthy donors. The study sampled nominally healthy donors, though unrecorded immune exposures were likely. PCR involved 60 Vbeta and 13 Jbeta primers. Assay used: immunoSEQ multiplex PCR; TCRdb lists only in-frame clones, some missing. The table shows around 87,000 clones, with more than 65% occurring only once. V dropped 1 base and J dropped 0; count of bases not matched to a gene: 2. The CDR3 has 16 amino acids. Looked up from germline, CDR1 is SEHNR and CDR2 is FQNEAQ (reference sequence). Findings and limits, study-wide: Analysis was carried out at a later point, and it linked a missense DCLRE1C variant to TCR beta V- and J-gene trimming.

As concerns this clone: The target antigen is unknown.

The receptor was isolated from a girl aged 2 to 10 in good health and CMV-seropositive. The sequencing input was PBMCs. The genes are TRBV7-9 and TRBJ2-3; 9 bases match TRBD2. CDR3 loop: CASSLVGLASTDTQYF. The CDR3 DNA follows: TGTGCCAGCAGCTTAGTAGGACTAGCGAGCACAGATACGCAGTATTTT.